This is a list of T cell receptor beta chains from one sample in a study of response to subunit inactivated influenza vaccine. TCRdb independently ran MiXCR on the RT-PCR reads; one entry per CDR3 protein. The sample holds 150,000 or so distinct CDR3 sequences, approximately 10% seen once. Sequencing was performed on non-naive T cells sorted from PBMCs, taken 40 to 50 days after vaccination. These receptors originate from a man aged 45-65 years who received an inactivated influenza vaccine. CDR3s leave out the opening cysteine and the closing phenylalanine or tryptophan.

V gene: TRBV20-1; CDR3 protein: SATVGGGNQPQH
V gene: TRBV11-1; CDR3 protein: ASSLERSRRGGSSYEQY
V gene: TRBV6-2/TRBV6-3; CDR3 protein: ASSYEPRNQPQH
V gene: TRBV15; CDR3 protein: ATSSRQGADTQY
V gene: TRBV20-1; CDR3 protein: SASRDRGPQETQY
V gene: TRBV12-3/TRBV12-4; CDR3 protein: ASSGTSGGPTDTQY
V gene: TRBV10-3; CDR3 protein: AISESVGLDSPLH
V gene: TRBV7-2; CDR3 protein: ASSLRLAGVIEQF
V gene: TRBV20-1; CDR3 protein: SAALGEETQY
V gene: TRBV20-1; CDR3 protein: SASLEYGYT
V gene: TRBV6-1; CDR3 protein: ASKTGREAYEQY
V gene: TRBV4-2; CDR3 protein: ASSPGHTHQETQY
V gene: TRBV20-1; CDR3 protein: SARDVMGQGWYEQY
V gene: TRBV18; CDR3 protein: ASSPHARDTQY
V gene: TRBV27; CDR3 protein: ASSLRWGRLHYGYT
V gene: TRBV20-1; CDR3 protein: SAGQPGQLNQPQH
V gene: TRBV7-2; CDR3 protein: ASSLKAGGSYNEQF
V gene: TRBV5-1; CDR3 protein: ASSYRSPGQGSTGELF
V gene: TRBV12-3/TRBV12-4; CDR3 protein: ASSLAPGGTGELF
V gene: TRBV28; CDR3 protein: ASQDRGRTGELF
V gene: TRBV11-2; CDR3 protein: ASSETGTSGSQQY
V gene: TRBV5-8; CDR3 protein: ASSAWRAGTSTDTQY
V gene: TRBV7-2; CDR3 protein: ASSLSNEQF
V gene: TRBV12-3/TRBV12-4; CDR3 protein: ASSFLGPRADGTDTQY
V gene: TRBV5-1; CDR3 protein: ASRSQGGTGELF
V gene: TRBV6-2/TRBV6-3; CDR3 protein: ASRLADYNEQF
V gene: TRBV20-1; CDR3 protein: SARDLAGGRETQY
V gene: TRBV5-6; CDR3 protein: ASSLVLAHEQY
V gene: TRBV9; CDR3 protein: ASSVGTGDAYGYT
V gene: TRBV6-1; CDR3 protein: ASNHPRDEQF
V gene: TRBV4-2; CDR3 protein: ASSQEVRAYEQY
V gene: TRBV24-1; CDR3 protein: ATSITGTTNNEQF
V gene: TRBV18; CDR3 protein: ASSPGMNTEAF
V gene: TRBV5-1; CDR3 protein: ASSLQGARGNTIY
V gene: TRBV30; CDR3 protein: AWSVWGLGDKNIQY
V gene: TRBV6-1; CDR3 protein: ASLGGAAQPQH
V gene: TRBV7-2; CDR3 protein: ASSPGGARTGELF
V gene: TRBV11-2; CDR3 protein: ASSSRTGQANEKLF
V gene: TRBV5-5; CDR3 protein: ASSLLAGGTYNEQF
V gene: TRBV28; CDR3 protein: ASSLFPGGAYEQF
V gene: TRBV7-2; CDR3 protein: AVQPFTDTQY
V gene: TRBV4-2; CDR3 protein: ASSQDLTLREMNEQF
V gene: TRBV15; CDR3 protein: ATSRSRDSVRF
V gene: TRBV6-2/TRBV6-3; CDR3 protein: ASNSQPWRGEQTQY
V gene: TRBV5-6; CDR3 protein: ASSLDRGGRYSTDTQY
V gene: TRBV5-1; CDR3 protein: ASADGTRAHGEQF
V gene: TRBV3-1; CDR3 protein: ASSQVRGRASYEQY
V gene: TRBV4-1; CDR3 protein: ASSQEPSGTGTQY
V gene: TRBV15; CDR3 protein: ATSRDLSPHGDTQY
V gene: TRBV28; CDR3 protein: ARGPGSLNEKLF
V gene: TRBV12-3/TRBV12-4; CDR3 protein: ATGIAGRQETQY
V gene: TRBV19; CDR3 protein: ASSSAWRGNSPLH
V gene: TRBV4-3; CDR3 protein: ASSLGQGGNEQF
V gene: TRBV11-2; CDR3 protein: ASSARPGPTFEAF
V gene: TRBV6-2/TRBV6-3; CDR3 protein: ASEWGGASGELF